This passage covers 20 T cell receptor beta chains from one sample sequenced in a study of regulatory T cells in long-lasting Graves disease (dated by TCRdb to 2020 to 2022). The library was built by means of multiplex PCR. Sequenced on an Illumina HiSeq 4000. TCR beta libraries were built with iRepertoire HTBI primers and Arm-PCR amplification of CDR3 regions. TCRdb reprocessed the public reads (quality trimming at Q25 with fastp, clone calling with MiXCR) and kept in-frame beta chains. Each CDR3 protein appears once, grouped with its most common genes and DNA. This sample is represented by under 500,000 distinct CDR3 sequences; less than 20% of them were singletons. About 10% of the sample is in the top ten clones. The time point label on this specimen signifies: newly diagnosed GD, antithyroid drugs for less than 3 months. For both TCR sequencing and RNA sequencing, RNA was extracted from PBMCs using TRIzol.

The same specimen was also included in a second study, on T cells in Graves' hyperthyroidism and ophthalmopathy.

Sequences were derived from peripheral blood mononuclear cells (PBMCs), sampled at new diagnosis, from a patient treated with antithyroid drugs. The receptors shown here come from a woman aged 25 to 45 with Graves disease. Donor details come from another sample of the same person, matched by shared clones.

This clonotype was detected a few times. This chain uses TRBV5-1 with TRBJ2-2; weak D call: TRBD2 (5 bases). This CDR3 has 16 residues. The germline CDR1 and CDR2 sequences are SGHRS and YFSETQ. V was shortened by 3 bases and J by 2 bases, with 14 bases between the two germline ends. The chain's CDR3 is CASSSSTTLNTGELFF. CDR3 in DNA: TGCGCCAGCAGCTCTTCGACTACATTAAACACCGGGGAGCTGTTTTTT.

This clonotype has at least ten counts. The V call is TRBV20-1, the J call TRBJ2-7, with D possibly matching TRBD1 (5 bases). Germline values: CDR1 DFQATT, CDR2 SNEGSKA (reference sequence). The CDR3 sequence is 12 residues long. V lost 6 bases, J lost 1 base, and 10 bases lay in between. CDR3 region: CSANRQSYEQYF. DNA for the CDR3: TGCAGTGCCAACAGACAGTCCTACGAGCAGTACTTC.

This clonotype was seen ten or more times. Written as DNA, the CDR3 is TGCAGCGTTGAACAGCGGGAGGACTCTGGGGCCAACGTCCTGACTTTC. This translates into CSVEQREDSGANVLTF. The chain recombines TRBV29-1 with TRBJ2-6; 9 bases line up with TRBD2. This CDR3 has 16 residues. Germline V gene data show CDR1 as SQVTM and CDR2 as ANQGSEA. Trimming took 2 bases from V and 0 from J; bases not matched to a gene: 2.

This clonotype was counted between two and nine times. The gene calls are TRBV20-1 and TRBJ2-2; D call uncertain. Trimming removed 2 bases from V and 3 bases from J, with 19 bases in between. The CDR3 spans 17 residues. The V gene's germline CDR1 is DFQATT and CDR2 SNEGSKA (reference sequence). The CDR3 loop reads CSARFPPPRSDTGELFF. The CDR3 nucleotides are TGCAGTGCTAGATTTCCCCCCCCAAGGTCCGACACCGGGGAGCTGTTTTTT.

Worth noting for this clonotype: A much more abundant neighbour one base away suggests this may be a read error. The genes are TRBV7-3 and TRBJ2-3; 8 nucleotides agree with TRBD1. The germline gives CDR1 SGHTA, CDR2 FQGTGA. CDR3 length: 15 amino acids. Here the CDR3 reads CVSSLRGRGRDTQYF. CDR3 nucleotide sequence: TGTGTCAGCAGCTTAAGAGGCAGGGGGCGAGATACGCAGTATTTT.

This clonotype was detected ten times or more. CDR3 amino acids: CASRRERDWGGYTF. The CDR3 bases are TGTGCCAGCAGAAGGGAGCGGGACTGGGGCGGCTACACCTTC. The J gene is TRBJ1-2, the V gene TRBV27, with D maybe TRBD1 (5 bases). Germline lookup yields CDR1 MNHEY and CDR2 SMNVEV (reference sequence). Trimming pared 6 bases from V and 8 bases from J, leaving 19 bases between. The CDR3 runs 14 residues.

This clonotype was recorded at least ten times. The chain recombines TRBV3-1 with TRBJ1-1, with D perhaps matching TRBD1 (6 bases). Germline V gene sequence: CDR1 LGHDT, CDR2 YNNKEL (reference sequence). V lost 1 base and J lost 3, with 12 bases in between. CDR3 size: 15 residues. CDR3 sequence: CASSQVRGADTEAFF. In DNA form, the CDR3 reads TGTGCCAGCAGCCAAGTTCGGGGGGCAGACACTGAAGCTTTCTTT.

The chain uses TRBV15 and TRBJ2-1; TRBD2 agrees at 12 bases. V lost 0 bases, J lost 11 bases, and 5 bases stayed unmatched. This CDR3 has 15 amino acids. Germline V gene data show CDR1 as LNHNV and CDR2 as YYDKDF (reference sequence). CDR3 sequence: CATSRDSTSGRQQFF. DNA of the CDR3: TGTGCCACCAGCAGAGATAGTACTAGCGGGAGGCAGCAGTTCTTC.

This clonotype was found many times. This chain connects TRBV7-9 to TRBJ2-1, with TRBD2 matching 12 bases. The CDR3 spans 20 residues. With V trimmed by 5 bases and J by 6 bases, 20 bases remained unmatched. Germline CDR1 reads SEHNR; CDR2 reads FQNEAQ (reference sequence). As DNA, the CDR3 is TGTGCCAGCAGCCCGCCTTTAGGTGGTCTAGCGGGAGGGCCTGGCAATGAGCAGTTCTTC. Encoded protein: CASSPPLGGLAGGPGNEQFF.

This clonotype was observed many times. The rearrangement uses TRBV5-6 and TRBJ2-2, with 7 bases aligning to TRBD1. V lost 4 bases to trimming and J lost 6 bases; unmatched junction nucleotides: 6. The CDR3 contains 14 residues. Germline values: CDR1 SGHDT, CDR2 YYEEEE. The CDR3 sequence is CASSGIQGSGELFF. Written as DNA, the CDR3 is TGTGCCAGCAGCGGAATACAGGGGTCCGGGGAGCTGTTTTTT.

This rearrangement joins TRBV7-9 to TRBJ2-7; 8 nucleotides line up with TRBD1. Germline V lookup: CDR1 SEHNR, CDR2 FQNEAQ (reference sequence). J was trimmed by 6 bases and V by 5 bases; bases with no gene match: 6. This CDR3 comprises 13 residues. The CDR3: CASSGQGGSEQYF. In DNA, the CDR3 is TGTGCCAGCAGCGGACAGGGCGGGTCCGAGCAGTACTTC.

This clonotype was recorded many times. This chain connects TRBV12-3 or TRBV12-4 to TRBJ2-1; D gene unclear. This CDR3 region has 14 residues. The germline V and J ends were trimmed by 5 bases and 8 bases, with 16 bases remaining between them. In DNA, the CDR3 is TGTGCCAGCAGTACGACCGAAAATAGCCATGAGCAGTTCTTC. Translation gives CASSTTENSHEQFF.

The chain has TRBV3-1 and TRBJ2-7; D is possibly TRBD1 (6 bases). The CDR3 sequence is 16 residues long. Germline values: CDR1 LGHDT, CDR2 YNNKEL (reference sequence). The ends were cut back, 8 bases at V and 3 bases at J, with 23 bases in the middle. For the CDR3, the DNA is TGTGCCAGCCCCGTACCGAACAGGACAGTACTCTACGAGCAGTACTTC. Translation gives CASPVPNRTVLYEQYF.

This clonotype was counted a few times. The V and J genes are TRBV29-1 and TRBJ2-7; 7 nucleotides align to TRBD1. The V gene's germline CDR1 is SQVTM and CDR2 ANQGSEA. Trimming at V came to 4 bases and at J to 3 bases, leaving 6 bases not matched to a gene. The CDR3 has 13 residues. The CDR3 protein is CSVVRGRGYEQYF. Written as DNA, the CDR3 is TGCAGCGTTGTCAGGGGGAGAGGCTACGAGCAGTACTTC.

The chain carries TRBV6-5 and TRBJ2-3; tentatively, D is TRBD1 (5 bases). The CDR3 is 14 residues long. Trimming cost V 4 bases and J 2 bases, with 10 bases left between them. The germline gives CDR1 MNHEY, CDR2 SVGAGI. CDR3 region: CASSFVQDTDTQYF. The CDR3 nucleotides read TGTGCCAGCAGTTTCGTACAGGACACAGATACGCAGTATTTT.

This clonotype was picked up many times. The rearrangement links TRBV28 to TRBJ2-1; D uncertain. V lost 6 bases and J lost 10, with 10 bases in between. The CDR3 covers 11 residues. Germline loops: CDR1 MDHEN, CDR2 SYDVKM. CDR3 residues: CASSLKAEQFF. The CDR3 DNA reads as TGTGCCAGCAGCTTAAAAGCAGAGCAGTTCTTC.

This chain connects TRBV27 to TRBJ2-1, with 7 bases aligning to TRBD1. With V trimmed by 0 bases and J by 7 bases, 12 bases remained unmatched. This CDR3 is 17 amino acids long. Germline V CDR1 and CDR2: MNHEY, SMNVEV (reference sequence). The CDR3 sequence: CASSLSGARGGPNEQFF. The CDR3 DNA follows: TGTGCCAGCAGTTTATCGGGGGCGCGAGGGGGCCCGAATGAGCAGTTCTTC.

In its sample, this clonotype was seen many times. This chain connects TRBV3-1 to TRBJ2-5; TRBD1 matches at 9 bases. V lost 5 bases to trimming and J lost 5 bases; unmatched junction nucleotides: 6. This CDR3 has 14 residues. The V gene's germline CDR1 is LGHDT and CDR2 YNNKEL (reference sequence). Here the CDR3 reads CASSLTGGQETQYF. CDR3 DNA: TGTGCCAGCAGCTTAACAGGGGGCCAGGAGACCCAGTACTTC.

The rearrangement joins TRBV11-2 to TRBJ2-2; TRBD1 agrees at 8 bases. Trimming cost V 6 bases and J 1 base; bases outside gene matches: 4. There are 15 residues in the CDR3. The germline V gene has CDR1 SGHAT and CDR2 FQNNGV. CDR3 region: CASRSDRGNTGELFF. CDR3 nucleotides: TGTGCCAGCAGAAGCGACAGGGGGAACACCGGGGAGCTGTTTTTT.

This clonotype showed up many times. The chain uses TRBV18 and TRBJ1-3; 7 bases match TRBD1. Germline V gene lookup returns CDR1 KGHSH and CDR2 LQKENI. V dropped 3 bases and J dropped 0; count of bases not matched to a gene: 8. The CDR3 runs 17 residues. This chain's CDR3 is CASSPSLQGPSGNTIYF. Written as DNA, the CDR3 is TGTGCCAGCTCACCTTCCTTACAGGGGCCCTCTGGAAACACCATATATTTT.